The T cell receptor (beta chain) under discussion was sequenced for a study of response to subunit inactivated influenza vaccine. TCRdb used MiXCR to reprocess the RT-PCR reads, holding one entry per CDR3 protein. Found here are approximately 520,000 distinct CDR3 sequences, 25% of them singletons; the top ten hold less than 2.5%. CDR3 length equals 13 residues. Germline values: CDR1 SEHNR, CDR2 FQNEAQ (reference sequence). The ends were cut back, 0 bases at V and 5 bases at J, with 5 bases in the middle. The TCR sequence derives from a man aged 45-65 years who received an inactivated influenza vaccine. The chain uses TRBV7-9 and TRBJ2-1; D is undetermined. Source: CD4+ T cells sorted from PBMCs, taken more than 4 days after vaccination. The CDR3 DNA reads as TGTGCCAGCAGCTTAGCTCCCGACAATGAGCAGTTCTTC. It yields the protein CASSLAPDNEQFF.